One and the same sample provided the 21 T cell receptor beta chains below, sequenced in a study of T cell changes during pregnancy in multiple sclerosis. Clones were sequenced by immunoSEQ multiplex PCR, and TCRdb holds only the in-frame ones, with some missing. The table lists tens of thousands of clones, around nine tenths of them singletons. The specimen was CD4+ T cells from peripheral blood mononuclear cells, collected before pregnancy. These receptor sequences come from a female donor with multiple sclerosis, enrolled in a pregnancy study.

The CDR3 here is CASSAPNYRANVLTF. The DNA for the CDR3 is TGTGCCAGTAGTGCCCCAAACTATCGGGCCAACGTCCTGACTTTC. The chain combines TRBV19 with TRBJ2-6; D is ambiguous. The CDR3 spans 15 residues. In germline, CDR1 is LNHDA, CDR2 SQIVND (reference sequence). V was pared by 5 bases and J by 5 bases, with 13 bases between.

DNA of the CDR3: TGTGCCAGCAGCCGGGGGCCGGGGGGCTACGAGCAGTACTTC. Amino acids: CASSRGPGGYEQYF. The V call is TRBV5-6, the J call TRBJ2-7; D is possibly TRBD2 (7 bases). The CDR3 has 14 residues. From germline, CDR1 is SGHDT and CDR2 YYEEEE. Deletions cut 4 bases from V and 3 bases from J, with 14 bases between.

J is TRBJ2-3 and V is TRBV5-4, with no clear D. The germline V and J ends were trimmed by 2 bases and 5 bases, with 9 bases remaining between them. Germline-derived CDR1 and CDR2 are SGHNT and YYREEE (reference sequence). The CDR3 runs 13 residues. Here the CDR3 reads CASSLAPVDTQYF. The DNA of the CDR3 is TGTGCCAGCAGCTTAGCACCCGTAGATACGCAGTATTTT.

The chain links TRBV7-8 to TRBJ1-4; D may be TRBD1 (5 bases). The CDR3 is made up of 15 amino acids. V lost 5 bases, J lost 7 bases, and 17 bases lay in between. Per germline, CDR1 SGHVS and CDR2 FQNEAQ. The CDR3 loop reads CASSGSRVFGEKLFF. The CDR3 nucleotides read TGTGCCAGCAGCGGATCCAGGGTTTTCGGTGAAAAACTGTTTTTT.

The J gene is TRBJ1-3, the V gene TRBV7-2; the D is unclear. Germline V gene lookup returns CDR1 SGHTA and CDR2 FQGNSA. V lost 4 bases and J 2 bases, leaving 3 bases between the germline ends. The length of the CDR3 is 12 residues. The CDR3 nucleotides read TGTGCCAGCAGCTCAACTGGAAACACCATATATTTT. Residues: CASSSTGNTIYF.

The CDR3 coding sequence is TGTGCCAGCAGCTTAGCACTGTCACCCCTCCACTTT. Translated, it gives CASSLALSPLHF. The rearrangement links TRBV7-9 to TRBJ1-6; D unresolved. Trimming pared 0 bases from V and 10 bases from J, leaving 4 bases between. CDR3 length: 12 amino acids. Per the germline V gene, CDR1 is SEHNR and CDR2 is FQNEAQ (reference sequence).

The chain combines TRBV9 with TRBJ2-1, with a possible D match to TRBD1 (5 bases). The V gene's germline CDR1 is SGDLS and CDR2 YYNGEE. The CDR3 consists of 12 residues. Trimming removed 0 bases from V and 13 bases from J, with 11 bases in between. The CDR3 sequence: CASSVARGSQFF. The CDR3 DNA is TGTGCCAGCAGCGTAGCTAGGGGCTCACAGTTCTTC.

CDR3: CASQGRGPGTEAFF. CDR3 in DNA: TGTGCCAGCCAGGGAAGGGGGCCTGGGACTGAAGCTTTCTTT. The chain uses TRBV11-3 and TRBJ1-1; 7 bases match TRBD1. The CDR3 runs to 14 residues. V was pared by 8 bases and J by 5 bases, with 11 bases of the junction left unmatched. Looked up from germline, CDR1 is SGHNT and CDR2 is YENEEA.

This rearrangement joins TRBV27 to TRBJ2-7; maybe TRBD2 (5 bases). Looked up from germline, CDR1 is MNHEY and CDR2 is SMNVEV (reference sequence). CDR3 length equals 14 residues. V shed 9 bases and J shed 3 bases, with 18 bases lying between them. The CDR3 nucleotides are TGTGCCAGAAATCGAGCGGACGGAGGCTACGAGCAGTACTTC. It translates to CARNRADGGYEQYF.

This clone was counted a few times. This CDR3 is CASSLGQGMTEAFF. The CDR3 region has the DNA TGTGCCAGCAGCCTAGGTCAGGGCATGACTGAAGCTTTCTTT. This chain joins TRBV4-2 and TRBJ1-1; the D gene is possibly TRBD1 (5 bases). The CDR3 spans 14 residues. V was clipped by 4 bases and J by 5 bases, with 14 bases between them. CDR1 and CDR2 from the germline V gene are LGHNA and YNFKEQ.

The CDR3 reads CASSLRATVRSGANVLTF. In DNA, the CDR3 is TGTGCCAGCAGTTTAAGGGCGACAGTCCGCTCTGGGGCCAACGTCCTGACTTTC. This rearrangement joins TRBV27 to TRBJ2-6, with D maybe TRBD1 (5 bases). V was shortened by 2 bases and J by 0 bases, with 14 bases between the two germline ends. Per the germline V gene, CDR1 is MNHEY and CDR2 is SMNVEV (reference sequence). The CDR3 consists of 18 residues.

The chain uses TRBV20-1 and TRBJ1-1; D is possibly TRBD1 (5 bases). Germline V gene data show CDR1 as DFQATT and CDR2 as SNEGSKA (reference sequence). The CDR3 has 11 amino acids. This chain's CDR3 is CRLTANTEAFF. Here the CDR3 DNA reads TGCAGGTTGACAGCGAACACTGAAGCTTTCTTT.

The chain combines TRBV5-1 with TRBJ1-6; the match to TRBD1 covers 7 bases. The CDR3 is 17 amino acids. Germline CDR1 reads SGHRS; CDR2 reads YFSETQ. The J segment lost 4 bases and the V segment lost 5 bases, leaving 12 bases of the junction unmatched. The CDR3 protein is CASRPGQVQLYNSPLHF. The CDR3 DNA reads as TGCGCCAGCAGACCTGGACAGGTCCAACTTTATAATTCACCCCTCCACTTT. Complete variable domain (other parts from reference TRBV5-1 and TRBJ1-6): KAGVTQTPRYLIKTRGQQVTLSCSPISGHRSVSWYQQTPGQGLQFLFEYFSETQRNKGNFPGRFSGRQFSNSRSEMNVSTLELGDSALYLCASRPGQVQLYNSPLHFGNGTRLTVT.

This chain joins TRBV5-4 and TRBJ1-2; 8 bases map to TRBD1. Germline V gene data show CDR1 as SGHNT and CDR2 as YYREEE (reference sequence). The CDR3 sequence is 14 residues long. V lost 0 bases, J lost 8 bases, and 6 bases stayed unmatched. The CDR3 DNA follows: TGTGCCAGCAGCTTGGGGACAGGGAGAACCGGCTACACCTTC. This codes for CASSLGTGRTGYTF.

The chain recombines TRBV19 with TRBJ1-2; no definite D call. The V and J ends lost 3 bases and 6 bases respectively, with 11 bases between them. CDR1 LNHDA and CDR2 SQIVND come from the germline V gene (reference sequence). The CDR3 has 13 amino acids. CDR3 region: CASSIVEGNGYTF. The CDR3 DNA is TGTGCCAGTAGTATTGTCGAGGGTAATGGCTACACCTTC.

The J gene is TRBJ2-1, the V gene TRBV7-3, with D unclear. The CDR3 contains 15 residues. The ends were cut back, 1 base at V and 4 bases at J, with 11 bases in the middle. Germline V gives CDR1 SGHTA, CDR2 FQGTGA. CDR3 bases: TGTGCCAGCAGCTTAAGTACAGAGAGATACAATGAGCAGTTCTTC. Its protein is CASSLSTERYNEQFF.

CDR3 amino acids: CASLAEGGNTIYF. DNA of the CDR3: TGTGCCAGCCTAGCGGAGGGTGGAAACACCATATATTTT. The rearrangement links TRBV5-4 to TRBJ1-3; D is unresolved. Germline V lookup: CDR1 SGHNT, CDR2 YYREEE (reference sequence). The CDR3 loop spans 13 amino acids. V was cut by 7 bases and J by 3 bases, with 11 bases left in between.

This clone was seen only once. CDR3 amino acids: CASSALTDNSPLHF. CDR3 bases: TGTGCCAGCAGTGCCCTGACAGATAATTCACCCCTCCACTTT. This chain links TRBV6-1 with TRBJ1-6, with D possibly matching TRBD1 (5 bases). The V gene lost 4 bases and the J gene lost 5 bases, with 9 bases spanning the gap. The CDR3 length is 14 residues. The germline V gene has CDR1 MNHNS and CDR2 SASEGT.

The chain is built from TRBV29-1 and TRBJ2-5; possible D gene TRBD2, 6 bases. The germline V gene has CDR1 SQVTM and CDR2 ANQGSEA. The CDR3 consists of 14 residues. Between the trimmed V and J ends, which lost 3 bases and 1 base, there was a span of 12 bases. CDR3: CSVELRGIQETQYF. The CDR3 bases are TGCAGCGTTGAGTTGCGGGGAATCCAAGAGACCCAGTACTTC.

The chain combines TRBV29-1 with TRBJ2-2; D might be TRBD1 (6 bases). Germline CDR1 reads SQVTM; CDR2 reads ANQGSEA. The length of the CDR3 is 15 residues. The germline V and J ends were trimmed by 6 bases and 0 bases, with 14 bases remaining between them. The CDR3 spells CSVRRDNSNTGELFF. In nucleotides, the CDR3 is TGCAGCGTGAGAAGGGACAATTCGAACACCGGGGAGCTGTTTTTT.

This rearrangement joins TRBV9 to TRBJ2-7; D possibly corresponds to TRBD2 (6 bases). CDR1 is SGDLS and CDR2 is YYNGEE in the germline V gene. There are 15 residues in the CDR3. V was cut by 4 bases and J by 0 bases, with 14 bases left in between. CDR3 in amino acids: CASSKLGLNSYEQYF. The CDR3 coding sequence is TGTGCCAGCAGCAAACTGGGACTTAACTCCTACGAGCAGTACTTC. Variable domain in full (rest from reference TRBV9 and TRBJ2-7): DSGVTQTPKHLITATGQRVTLRCSPRSGDLSVYWYQQSLDQGLQFLIQYYNGEERAKGNILERFSAQQFPDLHSELNLSSLELGDSALYFCASSKLGLNSYEQYFGPGTRLTVT.